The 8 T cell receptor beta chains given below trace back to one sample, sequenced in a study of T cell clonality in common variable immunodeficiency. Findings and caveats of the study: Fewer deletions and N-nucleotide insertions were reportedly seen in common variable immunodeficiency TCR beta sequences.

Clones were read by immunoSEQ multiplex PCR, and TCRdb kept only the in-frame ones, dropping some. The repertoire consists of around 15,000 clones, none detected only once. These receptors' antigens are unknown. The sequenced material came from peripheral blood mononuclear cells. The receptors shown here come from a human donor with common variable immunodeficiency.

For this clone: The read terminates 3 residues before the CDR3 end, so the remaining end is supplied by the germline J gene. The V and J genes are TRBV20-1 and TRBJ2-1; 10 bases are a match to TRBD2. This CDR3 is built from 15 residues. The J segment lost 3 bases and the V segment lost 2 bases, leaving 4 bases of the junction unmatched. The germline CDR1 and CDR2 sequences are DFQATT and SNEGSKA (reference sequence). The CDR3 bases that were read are TGCAGTGCTAGATCTAGCGGGGGATACTACAATGAG. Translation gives CSARSSGGYYNE. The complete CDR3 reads CSARSSGGYYNEQFF.

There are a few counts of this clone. The sequenced CDR3 bases are TGTGCCAGCTCTCAAAGGAATGGTTTAGGGGACACTGAA. This sequence encodes CASSQRNGLGDTE. In full, the CDR3 reads CASSQRNGLGDTEAFF. The chain carries TRBV18 and TRBJ1-1, with D possibly matching TRBD1 (5 bases). The CDR3 end falls 3 residues outside the read, so it is completed with the germline J gene. The CDR3 consists of 16 residues. V lost 6 bases, J lost 3 bases, and 20 bases lay in between. CDR1 and CDR2 (germline): KGHSH, LQKENI.

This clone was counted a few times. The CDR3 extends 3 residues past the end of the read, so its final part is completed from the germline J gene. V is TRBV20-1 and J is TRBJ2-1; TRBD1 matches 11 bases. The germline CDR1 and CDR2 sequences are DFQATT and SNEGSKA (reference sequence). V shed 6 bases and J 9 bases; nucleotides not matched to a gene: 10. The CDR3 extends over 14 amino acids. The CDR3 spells CSAQDRGLFGEQFF. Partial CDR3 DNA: TGCAGTGCCCAGGACAGGGGGCTCTTTGGTGAG.

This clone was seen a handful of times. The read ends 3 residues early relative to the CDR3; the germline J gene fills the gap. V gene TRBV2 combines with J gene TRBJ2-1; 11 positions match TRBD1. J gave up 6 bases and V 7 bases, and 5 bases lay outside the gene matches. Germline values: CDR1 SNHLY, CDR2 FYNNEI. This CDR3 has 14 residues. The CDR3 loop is CASNRDRGFNEQFF. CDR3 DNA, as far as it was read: TGTGCCAGCAACCGGGACAGGGGGTTCAATGAG.

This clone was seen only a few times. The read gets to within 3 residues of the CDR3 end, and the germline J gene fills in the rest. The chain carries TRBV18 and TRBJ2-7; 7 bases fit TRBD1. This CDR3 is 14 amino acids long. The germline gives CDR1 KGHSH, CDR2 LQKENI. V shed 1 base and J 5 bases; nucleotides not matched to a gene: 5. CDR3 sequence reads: CASSPLARGHEQYF. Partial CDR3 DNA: TGTGCCAGCTCACCACTTGCAAGGGGGCACGAG.

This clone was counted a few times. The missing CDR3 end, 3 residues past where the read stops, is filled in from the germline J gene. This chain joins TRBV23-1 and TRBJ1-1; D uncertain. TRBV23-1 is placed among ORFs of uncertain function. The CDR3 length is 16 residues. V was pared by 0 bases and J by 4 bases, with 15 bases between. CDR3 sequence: CASSQSSSVTSTEAFF. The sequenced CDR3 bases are TGCGCCAGCAGTCAATCTAGCTCGGTCACGAGCACTGAA.

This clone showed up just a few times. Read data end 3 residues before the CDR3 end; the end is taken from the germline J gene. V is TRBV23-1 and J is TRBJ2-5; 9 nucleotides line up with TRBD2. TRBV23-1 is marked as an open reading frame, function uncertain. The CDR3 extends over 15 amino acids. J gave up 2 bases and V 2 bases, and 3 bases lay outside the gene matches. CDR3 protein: CASSQMSGGQETQYF. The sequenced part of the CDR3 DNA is TGCGCCAGCAGTCAAATGAGCGGGGGGCAAGAGACC.

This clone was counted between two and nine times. This chain's CDR3 is CASSLDQVYNEQFF. CDR3 DNA (partial): TGTGCCAGCAGCTTGGATCAGGTGTACAATGAG. The genes are TRBV5-6 and TRBJ2-1; no definite D call. The CDR3 end falls 3 residues outside the read, so it is completed with the germline J gene. The V gene's germline CDR1 is SGHDT and CDR2 YYEEEE. The CDR3 sequence is 14 residues long. Trimming removed 0 bases from V and 4 bases from J, with 8 bases in between. The full variable domain, in which reference TRBV5-6 and TRBJ2-1 provide the parts outside the CDR3, is DAGVTQSPTHLIKTRGQQVTLRCSPKSGHDTVSWYQQALGQGPQFIFQYYEEEERQRGNFPDRFSGHQFPNYSSELNVNALLLGDSALYLCASSLDQVYNEQFFGPGTRLTVL.